What follows is one T cell receptor beta chain and its context. No antigen is known for it. These data originate in a study of radiotherapy plus CTLA-4 blockade in lung cancer. Study summary: Patients showed objective responses in roughly 19% of cases and disease control in just over 30%.

CTLA-4 blockade with ipilimumab, together with focal radiation, was given to patients with chemo-refractory metastatic non-small-cell lung cancer. Study results and limitations: How blood T cell clones changed early, along with interferon-beta, reportedly forecast response best. In blood, tumor-derived TCR clones expanded after radiotherapy plus ipilimumab.

The CDR3 is made up of 13 amino acids. Trimming removed 5 bases at V and 4 bases at J, with 11 bases between. Germline V gene data show CDR1 as LNHDA and CDR2 as SQIVND (reference sequence). Produced via immunoSEQ multiplex PCR; TCRdb's table is partial and in-frame only. The data show approximately 80,000 clones, under 80% seen once. Sample: peripheral blood, taken from a patient treated with radiotherapy plus ipilimumab. The TCR was taken from a human donor with non-small cell lung cancer whose response to radiotherapy plus ipilimumab could not be evaluated. Some clones in this sample may be carry-over from other donors' samples. V is TRBV19 and J is TRBJ1-1; the D is unclear. This CDR3 reads CASSAGGPTEAFF. In nucleotides, the CDR3 is TGTGCCAGTAGTGCAGGAGGCCCCACTGAAGCTTTCTTT.